Below, 14 T cell receptor beta chains from the same sample are listed, as sequenced in a study of T-cell reconstitution after alpha-beta-depleted transplantation in children. This sample's TCRbeta library carried unique molecular identifier barcodes. TCRdb ran MiXCR on the PCR reads and lists one entry per CDR3 protein. The top ten clones hold roughly 13% of a sample with some 200,000 distinct CDR3 sequences, roughly 15% of them seen once. The specimen was PBMCs from the stem cell graft donor, collected from the stem cell graft. The receptors derive from a human donor who donated a stem cell graft to a child with acute lymphoblastic leukemia.

The rearrangement uses TRBV28 and TRBJ2-1; 10 nucleotides line up with TRBD1. The CDR3 runs to 16 residues. Germline-derived CDR1 and CDR2 are MDHEN and SYDVKM. V dropped 4 bases and J dropped 0; count of bases not matched to a gene: 3. CDR3 in DNA: TGTGCCAGCAGTTCTTGGACAGGGGGCTCCTACAATGAGCAGTTCTTC. Its translation: CASSSWTGGSYNEQFF.

This clonotype was observed many times. The chain couples TRBV2 to TRBJ1-1, with 8 bases aligning to TRBD1. Germline CDR1 SNHLY, CDR2 FYNNEI. The CDR3 is 15 residues long. The junction had 7 bases not matched to a gene; V was cut back by 7 bases and J by 0 bases. CDR3 in DNA: TGTGCCAGCAAAGGAAGACAGGGGATGAACACTGAAGCTTTCTTT. Translated: CASKGRQGMNTEAFF.

This chain joins TRBV14 and TRBJ2-5, with TRBD1 as a possible D gene (7 bases). The CDR3 covers 15 residues. Trimming removed 0 bases at V and 5 bases at J, with 13 bases between. CDR1 and CDR2 from the germline V gene are SGHDN and FVKESK. The CDR3 DNA reads as TGTGCCAGCAGCCAAGATCGGTCAGGGGGGGAGACCCAGTACTTC. It translates to CASSQDRSGGETQYF.

Concerning this clonotype: A much larger clone lies a single base off, so this may be a read error. This chain joins TRBV18 and TRBJ2-6; maybe TRBD1 (5 bases). Germline CDR1 reads KGHSH; CDR2 reads LQKENI. The CDR3 totals 14 residues. The CDR3, as DNA: TGTGCCAGCTCACCGGTTCCTGGGGCCAACGCCCTGACTTTC. Protein product: CASSPVPGANALTF.

The genes are TRBV5-1 and TRBJ2-5; 8 bases agree with TRBD1. The CDR3 totals 14 residues. Germline V lookup: CDR1 SGHRS, CDR2 YFSETQ. The V segment lost 4 bases and the J segment 3 bases; nucleotides outside the gene matches: 5. The CDR3, as DNA: TGCGCCAGCAGCCCGGGACAGGAGGAAGAGACCCAGTACTTC. Its translation: CASSPGQEEETQYF.

This clonotype came up many times. V is TRBV10-2 and J is TRBJ1-5; D is ambiguous. The V gene lost 0 bases and the J gene lost 0 bases, with 3 bases spanning the gap. This CDR3 is 14 amino acids long. In germline, CDR1 is WSHSY, CDR2 SAAADI. The CDR3 DNA follows: TGCGCCAGCAGTGAGTCGGGTAGCAATCAGCCCCAGCATTTT. Its protein is CASSESGSNQPQHF.

This clonotype has just a few counts. The V call is TRBV20-1, the J call TRBJ2-7, with TRBD1 identical over 9 bases. Germline assignment: CDR1 DFQATT and CDR2 SNEGSKA (reference sequence). The V segment lost 3 bases and the J segment 7 bases; nucleotides outside the gene matches: 10. The length of the CDR3 is 14 residues. In nucleotides, the CDR3 is TGCAGTGCTAGCAGGACAGGGGAGTCGCGTGAGCAGTACTTC. Amino acid sequence: CSASRTGESREQYF.

This clonotype was seen ten or more times. The rearrangement links TRBV29-1 to TRBJ1-1; TRBD1 is a possible D gene (6 bases). V shed 5 bases and J shed 6 bases, with 16 bases lying between them. Germline CDR1 reads SQVTM; CDR2 reads ANQGSEA. The CDR3 spans 13 residues. As DNA, the CDR3 is TGCAGCGTTTCTGGGCAGGGGATACCTGAAGCTTTCTTT. Translating it yields CSVSGQGIPEAFF.

This clonotype showed up many times. The gene calls are TRBV20-1 and TRBJ1-5; no clear D. The CDR3 is 14 residues long. Looked up from germline, CDR1 is DFQATT and CDR2 is SNEGSKA (reference sequence). Trimming pared 6 bases from V and 6 bases from J, leaving 18 bases between. The CDR3: CSALETGLSQPQHF. In DNA, the CDR3 is TGCAGTGCCCTAGAAACCGGGCTAAGTCAGCCCCAGCATTTT.

In its sample, this clonotype was seen many times. This sequence joins TRBV6-5 and TRBJ2-3; a weak D match, TRBD1 (6 bases). The CDR3 is 15 amino acids. Trimming took off 4 bases at V and 0 bases at J, with 11 bases between the two ends. The V gene's germline CDR1 is MNHEY and CDR2 SVGAGI. The CDR3 sequence: CASSLGQGSTDTQYF. DNA of the CDR3: TGTGCCAGCAGTTTAGGGCAGGGGAGCACAGATACGCAGTATTTT.

The V and J genes are TRBV29-1 and TRBJ1-1; D is undetermined. The CDR3 runs to 11 residues. Trimming left V 2 bases short and J 6 bases short, with 7 bases between. CDR1 and CDR2 (germline): SQVTM, ANQGSEA. In nucleotides, the CDR3 is TGCAGCGTTGAATCGGGCCCTGAAGCTTTCTTT. This translates into CSVESGPEAFF.

This clonotype was observed a handful of times. The chain recombines TRBV11-2 with TRBJ2-3; D perhaps matches TRBD1 (5 bases). Per germline, CDR1 SGHAT and CDR2 FQNNGV. The CDR3 spans 16 residues. Trimming stripped 1 base from V and 4 bases from J, with 15 bases between. The CDR3 loop reads CASSLVALGQSDTQYF. In nucleotides, the CDR3 is TGTGCCAGCAGCTTAGTGGCACTGGGGCAGTCAGATACGCAGTATTTT. The full variable domain, rest sourced from reference TRBV11-2 and TRBJ2-3, is EAGVAQSPRYKIIEKRQSVAFWCNPISGHATLYWYQQILGQGPKLLIQFQNNGVVDDSQLPKDRFSAERLKGVDSTLKIQPAKLEDSAVYLCASSLVALGQSDTQYFGPGTRLTVL.

There are a few counts of this clonotype. V is TRBV7-9 and J is TRBJ2-4, with 7 positions matching TRBD2. The trim removed 4 bases at V and 5 bases at J, leaving 8 bases unmatched. CDR3 length: 15 amino acids. CDR1 and CDR2 (germline): SEHNR, FQNEAQ (reference sequence). Here the CDR3 DNA reads TGTGCCAGCAGCTCCCTGGGACGGGGGGAAAACATTCAGTACTTC. Encoded protein: CASSSLGRGENIQYF.

For this clonotype: This clone may be a read error of a much larger clone one base away. The V call is TRBV20-1, the J call TRBJ1-1; D might be TRBD1 (5 bases). The CDR3 has 15 amino acids. Germline V gene sequence: CDR1 DFQATT, CDR2 SNEGSKA (reference sequence). V shed 0 bases and J shed 4 bases, with 15 bases lying between them. The CDR3 DNA reads as TGCAGTGCTAGAGAAAAAACCGGGGCCCCCACTGAAGCTTTCTTT. Translation: CSAREKTGAPTEAFF.